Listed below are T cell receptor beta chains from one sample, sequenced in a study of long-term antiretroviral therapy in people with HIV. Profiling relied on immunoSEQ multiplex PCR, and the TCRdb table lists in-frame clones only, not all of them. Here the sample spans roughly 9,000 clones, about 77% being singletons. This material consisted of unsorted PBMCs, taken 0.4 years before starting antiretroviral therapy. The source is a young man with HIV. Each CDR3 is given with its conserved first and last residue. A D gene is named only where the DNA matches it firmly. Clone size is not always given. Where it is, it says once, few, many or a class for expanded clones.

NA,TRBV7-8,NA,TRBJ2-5,TGTGCCAGCAGCCCCGGACAGTTCCAAGAGACCCAGTACTTC,CASSPGQFQETQYF
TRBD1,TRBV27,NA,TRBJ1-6,TGTGCCAGCAGGCAAGGGACAGGCGATAATTCACCCCTCCACTTT,CASRQGTGDNSPLHF
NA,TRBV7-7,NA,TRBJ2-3,TGTGCCAGCAGCTACGGACAAGGAGATACGCAGTATTTT,CASSYGQGDTQYF
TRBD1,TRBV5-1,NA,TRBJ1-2,TGCGCCAGCAGCCTCTTACAGGGGCCTAACTATGGCTACACCTTC,CASSLLQGPNYGYTF
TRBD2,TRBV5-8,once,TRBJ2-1,TGTGCCAGCAGTTTCAGCGGGAGCGCCTACAATGAGCAGTTCTTC,CASSFSGSAYNEQFF
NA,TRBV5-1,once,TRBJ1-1,TGCGCCACCAAGAAAGGACAGTCGAACACTGAAGCTTTCTTT,CATKKGQSNTEAFF
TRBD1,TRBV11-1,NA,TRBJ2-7,TGTGCCAGCAGCCCGCCGACAGGGGATTACGAGCAGTACTTC,CASSPPTGDYEQYF
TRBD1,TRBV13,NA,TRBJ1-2,TGTGCCAGCAGCCCGGGACAGGGAAACTATGGCTACACCTTC,CASSPGQGNYGYTF
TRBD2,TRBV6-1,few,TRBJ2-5,TGTGCCAGCAGTTGGGGGACTATAAGTGAGACCCAGTACTTC,CASSWGTISETQYF
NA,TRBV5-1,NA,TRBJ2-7,TGCGCCAGCAGCTTGGCAGCTGGGGGAATAGGCTACGAGCAGTACTTC,CASSLAAGGIGYEQYF
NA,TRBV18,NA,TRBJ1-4,TGTGCCAGCTCACCACCGCTGGACCCGACAACTAATGAAAAACTGTTTTTT,CASSPPLDPTTNEKLFF
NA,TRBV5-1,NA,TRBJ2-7,TGCGCCAGCAGCTTTGGACTGAAGAGCTCCTACGAGCAGTACTTC,CASSFGLKSSYEQYF
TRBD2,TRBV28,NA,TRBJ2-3,TGTGCCAGCAGTACCGGGACTAGCGGGGGGGCGATCCAAAAAGATACGCAGTATTTT,CASSTGTSGGAIQKDTQYF
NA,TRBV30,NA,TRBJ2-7,TGTGCCTGGACCACGGGTTCCTACGAGCAGTACTTC,CAWTTGSYEQYF
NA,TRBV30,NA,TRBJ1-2,TGTGCCTGGAGTGTAGGAGGGATTGATGGCTACACCTTC,CAWSVGGIDGYTF
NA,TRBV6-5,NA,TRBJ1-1,TGTGCCAGCAGTTACTCGGGACGAGCTTTCTTT,CASSYSGRAFF
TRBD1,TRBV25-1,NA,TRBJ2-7,TGTGCCAGCAGTACGGACAGGGCCTACGAGCAGTACTTC,CASSTDRAYEQYF
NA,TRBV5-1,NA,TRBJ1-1,TGCGCCAGCAGCTTGGCCGGGTCTCTCTACCTCCAAAACACTGAAGCTTTCTTT,CASSLAGSLYLQNTEAFF
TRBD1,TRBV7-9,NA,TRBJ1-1,TGTGCCAGCAGCTCCGACAGGGACACAGCCGCTTTCTTT,CASSSDRDTAAFF
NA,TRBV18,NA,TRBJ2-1,TGTGCCAGCTCACCACCAGGGGGCTACAATGAGCAGTTCTTC,CASSPPGGYNEQFF
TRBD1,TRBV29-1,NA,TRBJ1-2,TGCACCACACGACAGGGGGCGCGGGGTGGCTACACCTTC,CTTRQGARGGYTF
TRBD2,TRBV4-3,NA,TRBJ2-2,TGCGCCAGCAGCCAAGAGGCGACTAGCGGCAGGGGCGGGGAGCTGTTTTTT,CASSQEATSGRGGELFF
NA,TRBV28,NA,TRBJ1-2,TGTGCCAGCAGTTTGCGGTCTGGCTACACCTTC,CASSLRSGYTF
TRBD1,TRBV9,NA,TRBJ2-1,TGTGCCAGCAGCAGATACAGGGGGGTATATGAGCAGTTCTTC,CASSRYRGVYEQFF
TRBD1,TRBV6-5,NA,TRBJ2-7,TGTGCCAGCACCAAGACAGGGGGACTCTACGAGCAGTACTTC,CASTKTGGLYEQYF
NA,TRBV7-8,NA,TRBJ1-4,TGTGCCAGCAGCTCGACCCGGGGGGCGATATGGGAAAAACTGTTTTTT,CASSSTRGAIWEKLFF
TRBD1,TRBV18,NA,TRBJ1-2,TGTGCCAGCTCACCACCGGGGGACAGTAGCTTCTATGGCTACACCTTC,CASSPPGDSSFYGYTF
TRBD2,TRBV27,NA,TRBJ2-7,TGTGCCAGCAGGTATAGCGGGAGTTTTTCCTACGAGCAGTACTTC,CASRYSGSFSYEQYF
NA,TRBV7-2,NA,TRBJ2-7,TGTGCCAGCAGCTTAGCCCCAATAGGCGGAGGGACCTACGAGCAGTACTTC,CASSLAPIGGGTYEQYF
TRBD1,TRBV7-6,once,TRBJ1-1,TGTGCCAGCAGCTCAGGACAGGGGGCGAACACTGAAGCTTTCTTT,CASSSGQGANTEAFF
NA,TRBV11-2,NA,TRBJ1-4,TGTGCCAGCAGCTTGGACCTCATGCAAAAATCACAACTGTTTTTT,CASSLDLMQKSQLFF
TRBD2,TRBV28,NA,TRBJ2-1,TGTGCCAGCAACCCCCGAGGACTAGCGGGAGGGGTCCAGTTCTTC,CASNPRGLAGGVQFF
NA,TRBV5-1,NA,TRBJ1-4,TGCGCCAGCAGCCTGGGGGAGGTCTTCGGAGAAAAACTGTTTTTT,CASSLGEVFGEKLFF
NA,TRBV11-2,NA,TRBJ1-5,TGTGCCAGCAGCTTTAATGGCAATCAGCCCCAGCATTTT,CASSFNGNQPQHF
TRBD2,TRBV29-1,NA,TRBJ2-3,TGCAGCGGGGGACTAGCCCTACCCACAGATACGCAGTATTTT,CSGGLALPTDTQYF
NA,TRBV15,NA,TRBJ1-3,TGTGCCACCAGCCGGTCAGGCTTCCTCTCTGGAAACACCATATATTTT,CATSRSGFLSGNTIYF
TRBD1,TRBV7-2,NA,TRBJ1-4,TGTGCCAGCAGCTTGCGGGGGCGTGGGGGACAGAGTGAAAAACTGTTTTTT,CASSLRGRGGQSEKLFF
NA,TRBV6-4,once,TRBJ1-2,TGTGCCAGCAGTGCTCGAGGAACGAGGGCTGGCTACACCTTC,CASSARGTRAGYTF
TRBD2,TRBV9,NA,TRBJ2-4,TGTGCCAGCAGCGGAACTAGCGGGAGGCGCCATCTATCCAAAAACATTCAGTACTTC,CASSGTSGRRHLSKNIQYF
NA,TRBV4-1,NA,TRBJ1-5,TGCGCCAGCAGCCAATCGGTGGAGCAGCCCCAGCATTTT,CASSQSVEQPQHF